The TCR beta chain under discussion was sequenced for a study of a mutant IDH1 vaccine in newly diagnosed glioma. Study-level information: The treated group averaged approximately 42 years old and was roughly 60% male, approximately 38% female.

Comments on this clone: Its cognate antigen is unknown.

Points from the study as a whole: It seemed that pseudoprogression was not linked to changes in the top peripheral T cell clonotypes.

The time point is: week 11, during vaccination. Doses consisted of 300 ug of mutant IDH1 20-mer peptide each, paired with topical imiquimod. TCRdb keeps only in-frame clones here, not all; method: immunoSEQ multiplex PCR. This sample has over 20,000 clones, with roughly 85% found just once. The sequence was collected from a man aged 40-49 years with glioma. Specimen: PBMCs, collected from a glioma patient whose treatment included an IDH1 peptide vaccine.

CDR3 coding DNA: TGTACCAGCAGCTTAAGTTTCCGGTCTAGCGGGAAGAGAGGTGAGCAGTTCTTC. It is translated as CTSSLSFRSSGKRGEQFF. This chain links TRBV7-2 with TRBJ2-1, with 9 bases fitting TRBD2. V lost 2 bases and J lost 9; bases outside the gene matches: 17. There are 18 residues in the CDR3. Germline V CDR1 and CDR2: SGHTA, FQGNSA.